Sequencing of this T cell receptor (beta chain) was carried out in a study of cytomegalovirus exposure and HLA in healthy donors. PCR was performed using 60 Vbeta and 13 Jbeta primers. The assay was immunoSEQ multiplex PCR, and TCRdb's table has in-frame clones only and misses some. The sample holds 100,000 to 150,000 clones; approximately 84% are singletons and the top ten take roughly 4.1%. A remark on this clone: Its antigen remains unidentified.

Study-wide results and caveats: Accurate prediction of most subjects' HLA-A and HLA-B alleles from TCR beta sequences was reported. Information on immune exposure was restricted to one variable (CMV serostatus). Some public TCRs appeared in many individuals, while most sequences were rare. A few of the chains that were CMV-associated were confirmed in vitro to be specific for CMV antigens.

CDR1 is SEHNR, CDR2 FQNEAQ, per germline (reference sequence). This CDR3 comprises 15 residues. V lost 6 bases and J 5 bases, leaving 19 bases between the germline ends. This clonotype was sampled from a man aged 18 to 29 in good health and CMV-seropositive. Sequencing was performed on PBMCs. The chain has TRBV7-9 and TRBJ1-1, with D perhaps TRBD1 (5 bases). The CDR3 loop is CASRSLVGAGTEAFF. CDR3 in DNA: TGTGCCAGCAGATCGCTAGTAGGGGCTGGGACTGAAGCTTTCTTT.